The clone carrying this TCR beta chain was found a few times. Its antigen is not known. V shed 5 bases and J 7 bases; nucleotides not matched to a gene: 8. The CDR3 covers 15 residues. CDR1 and CDR2 from the germline V gene are SGHTA and FQGNSA. MiXCR, run by TCRdb on the 5' RACE reads, gives a single entry per CDR3 protein. In the table there are under 400,000 distinct CDR3 sequences, under 15% of which are singletons. This sample is drawn from a study of T cells after yellow fever vaccination. Study observations and caveats: Post-booster reappearance was seen for most primary-vaccination clones (around 96% CD4, 88% CD8). Abundant bulk-derived clonotypes could contaminate FACS-sorted repertoires.

The chain uses TRBV7-2 and TRBJ1-1, with TRBD1 matching over 12 bases. The receptor's source is a man younger than 30 who received the YFV17D yellow fever vaccine. The sequencing here drew on CD4+ T cells sorted from PBMCs, taken 15 days after the yellow fever booster vaccination. CDR3: CASSQGQGASSEAFF. DNA for the CDR3: TGTGCCAGCAGCCAGGGACAGGGGGCGTCTAGTGAAGCTTTCTTT.